This passage covers 13 T cell receptor beta chains from one sample sequenced in a study of T cell changes during pregnancy in multiple sclerosis. Libraries were prepared by immunoSEQ multiplex PCR; TCRdb keeps only in-frame clonotypes and omits some of them. The table lists roughly 29,000 clones, around 91% of them singletons. Here the sequenced sample was CD8+ T cells from peripheral blood mononuclear cells, taken after pregnancy. These receptor sequences come from a female donor with multiple sclerosis, enrolled in a pregnancy study.

In its sample, this clone was seen once. The chain carries TRBV28 and TRBJ2-3; D possibly corresponds to TRBD1 (5 bases). V was shortened by 3 bases and J by 7 bases, with 14 bases between the two germline ends. The germline CDR1 and CDR2 sequences are MDHEN and SYDVKM. This CDR3 comprises 14 residues. The CDR3 bases are TGTGCCAGCAGTTTCGAGACAGACCGCTATACGCAGTATTTT. Translating gives CASSFETDRYTQYF.

The chain carries TRBV4-2 and TRBJ1-1; D remains unclear. Per the germline V gene, CDR1 is LGHNA and CDR2 is YNFKEQ. The CDR3 runs to 14 residues. Trimming took 0 bases from V and 2 from J, leaving 7 bases between them. The CDR3 bases are TGTGCCAGCAGCCAAGAGTTCAGAAACACTGAAGCTTTCTTT. Encoded protein: CASSQEFRNTEAFF.

The rearrangement uses TRBV18 and TRBJ2-3, with 7 bases that match TRBD1. There are 18 residues in the CDR3. V gave up 0 bases and J gave up 4 bases; unmatched junction bases: 13. Looked up from germline, CDR1 is KGHSH and CDR2 is LQKENI. CDR3 in DNA: TGTGCCAGCTCACCACCGTTATTCCGACAGGGTTTCCCAGATACGCAGTATTTT. This sequence encodes CASSPPLFRQGFPDTQYF.

The chain couples TRBV4-1 to TRBJ2-7, with 8 bases matching TRBD2. Germline V CDR1 and CDR2: MGHRA, YSYEKL. J was trimmed by 3 bases and V by 4 bases; bases with no gene match: 8. This CDR3 contains 15 residues. The CDR3 reads CASSPDVAGSYEQYF. CDR3 DNA sequence: TGCGCCAGCAGCCCAGATGTAGCGGGGAGCTACGAGCAGTACTTC.

The chain couples TRBV7-2 to TRBJ2-1, with D tentatively TRBD2 (6 bases). Trimming left V 5 bases short and J 3 bases short, with 11 bases between. The CDR3 length is 14 residues. The germline V gene has CDR1 SGHTA and CDR2 FQGNSA. DNA for the CDR3: TGTGCCAGCAGCCCTCCGGGGGTCTACAATGAGCAGTTCTTC. Translation: CASSPPGVYNEQFF. Full variable domain (missing parts from reference TRBV7-2 and TRBJ2-1): GAGVSQSPSNKVTEKGKDVELRCDPISGHTALYWYRQSLGQGLEFLIYFQGNSAPDKSGLPSDRFSAERTGGSVSTLTIQRTQQEDSAVYLCASSPPGVYNEQFFGPGTRLTVL.

This clone was observed once. The J gene is TRBJ2-1, the V gene TRBV9; tentative D call: TRBD2 (6 bases). Trimming took off 3 bases at V and 4 bases at J, with 14 bases between the two ends. The CDR3 spans 15 residues. Germline CDR1 SGDLS, CDR2 YYNGEE. This CDR3 is CASSAEGVPYNEQFF. The CDR3 DNA is TGTGCCAGCAGCGCGGAGGGTGTACCTTACAATGAGCAGTTCTTC.

The chain has TRBV6-7 and TRBJ2-1, with TRBD2 matching 8 bases. TRBV6-7 is placed among ORFs of uncertain function. V trimming: 6 bases; J trimming: 3 bases; junction bases outside the gene matches: 13. The CDR3 contains 17 residues. The CDR3 spells CASSRAGPAGDYNEQFF. The CDR3 DNA reads TGTGCCAGCAGCCGCGCAGGGCCAGCGGGAGACTACAATGAGCAGTTCTTC.

The chain couples TRBV7-6 to TRBJ2-1, with D possibly matching TRBD1 (6 bases). From germline, CDR1 is SGHVS and CDR2 FNYEAQ. V lost 7 bases to trimming and J lost 4 bases, with 14 bases between them. This CDR3 spans 14 amino acids. The CDR3 coding sequence is TGTGCCAGCATCACAGGGAACGGGTACAATGAGCAGTTCTTC. It codes for CASITGNGYNEQFF.

This clone occurred a few times. The chain recombines TRBV20-1 with TRBJ2-7; unclear D gene. CDR3 size: 11 residues. CDR1 is DFQATT, CDR2 SNEGSKA, per germline (reference sequence). V was trimmed by 2 bases and J by 6 bases, leaving 8 bases between them. CDR3 DNA: TGCAGTGCTAGATGGGCCAGCGAGCAGTACTTC. Amino acids: CSARWASEQYF.

The chain links TRBV7-2 to TRBJ1-1, with D possibly TRBD1 on 5 matching bases. This CDR3 is built from 13 residues. The germline CDR1 and CDR2 sequences are SGHTA and FQGNSA. V was cut by 1 base and J by 7 bases, with 10 bases left in between. CDR3 bases: TGTGCCAGCAGCTTAGTGGGGCAAAGTGAAGCTTTCTTT. It translates to CASSLVGQSEAFF.

The chain carries TRBV9 and TRBJ2-5; D is perhaps TRBD1 (6 bases). Trimming stripped 4 bases from V and 7 bases from J, with 17 bases between. Germline CDR1 is SGDLS and CDR2 is YYNGEE. This CDR3 contains 14 residues. The CDR3 bases are TGTGCCAGCAGCTCCGACTTGGACAGCTCGACCCAGTACTTC. Its translation: CASSSDLDSSTQYF.

The chain has TRBV5-1 and TRBJ2-7, with 13 bases that match TRBD2. The CDR3 consists of 17 residues. Germline CDR1 reads SGHRS; CDR2 reads YFSETQ. The ends lost 4 bases at V and 5 bases at J; junction bases unmatched: 12. The DNA of the CDR3 is TGCGCCAGCAGCCCCGGACTAGCGGGAGTGTTAGAAGACGAGCAGTACTTC. This codes for CASSPGLAGVLEDEQYF.

This CDR3 reads CASSLMQAPQAGASTDTQYF. CDR3 sequence (DNA): TGCGCCAGCAGCTTAATGCAGGCACCGCAAGCGGGGGCTAGCACAGATACGCAGTATTTT. This sequence joins TRBV5-1 and TRBJ2-3; 8 bases are a match to TRBD2. CDR1 is SGHRS, CDR2 YFSETQ, per germline. V dropped 2 bases and J dropped 0; count of bases not matched to a gene: 17. This CDR3 is built from 20 residues.